This passage covers 17 T cell receptor beta chains from one sample sequenced in a study of blood T cell repertoires in COVID-19 (dated by TCRdb to 2018 to 2020). Library preparation was by the immunoSEQ multiplex PCR assay. TCRdb re-hosts the immuneACCESS table, in-frame sequences only. Its copies lack some clones; in the studies checked, an unresolved V gene accounts for under half of them, and the cause for the rest is not known. The sample has 350,000 or so clones on record, approximately 91% of them singletons. The ten biggest clones cover just over 1% of the sample. The source material was PBMCs or T cells enriched from blood (not recorded which). These receptors were collected from a woman aged 25 to 45 who had been exposed to COVID-19.

The chain employs TRBV27 and TRBJ2-1; 8 bases map to TRBD2. CDR1 is MNHEY and CDR2 is SMNVEV in the germline V gene (reference sequence). CDR3 length: 16 residues. Trimming at V came to 5 bases and at J to 8 bases, leaving 14 bases not matched to a gene. CDR3 nucleotides: TGTGCCAGCAGTGCCGACCTAGCGGGCGGGTTCGATGAGCAGTTCTTC. It encodes CASSADLAGGFDEQFF.

The rearrangement uses TRBV2 and TRBJ2-5; D is unresolved. From germline, CDR1 is SNHLY and CDR2 FYNNEI. Trimming took off 10 bases at V and 1 base at J, with 13 bases between the two ends. The CDR3 sequence is 13 residues long. The CDR3 sequence is CAIGSTTQETQYF. The CDR3 nucleotides are TGTGCCATCGGGTCAACTACCCAAGAGACCCAGTACTTC.

This clone was observed once. The V call is TRBV5-1, the J call TRBJ2-1, with TRBD2 as a possible D gene (5 bases). The germline V gene encodes CDR1 SGHRS and CDR2 YFSETQ. Trimming left V 1 base short and J 6 bases short, with 20 bases between. The length of the CDR3 is 17 residues. This CDR3 reads CASSLITRLPSGNEQFF. Written as DNA, the CDR3 is TGCGCCAGCAGCTTGATTACGAGACTACCCTCGGGCAATGAGCAGTTCTTC.

Only one count was recorded for this clone. The chain recombines TRBV7-6 with TRBJ2-7; D unclear. Germline assignment: CDR1 SGHVS and CDR2 FNYEAQ. The CDR3 sequence is 15 residues long. V was clipped by 5 bases and J by 3 bases, with 17 bases between them. The CDR3 spells CASSPRPGPLYEQYF. CDR3 nucleotide sequence: TGTGCCAGCAGCCCGAGGCCCGGTCCTCTCTACGAGCAGTACTTC.

The V and J genes are TRBV27 and TRBJ2-3; D possibly corresponds to TRBD1 (5 bases). Germline V gives CDR1 MNHEY, CDR2 SMNVEV (reference sequence). The CDR3 covers 15 residues. V lost 3 bases and J lost 1, with 11 bases in between. The CDR3 nucleotides are TGTGCCAGCAGTTTTGCAGGGCGACGCACAGATACGCAGTATTTT. As protein: CASSFAGRRTDTQYF.

The CDR3 nucleotides read TGTGCCTGGAGGTCCCCGGGGGTCTATGGCTACACCTTC. This sequence encodes CAWRSPGVYGYTF. This sequence joins TRBV30 and TRBJ1-2; maybe TRBD1 (5 bases). The length of the CDR3 is 13 residues. CDR1 is GTSNPN, CDR2 SVGIG, per germline (reference sequence). V shed 3 bases and J shed 4 bases, with 12 bases lying between them. The variable domain in full, completed from reference TRBV30 and TRBJ1-2, reads SQTIHQWPATLVQPVGSPLSLECTVEGTSNPNLYWYRQAAGRGLQLLFYSVGIGQISSEVPQNLSASRPQDRQFILSSKKLLLSDSGFYLCAWRSPGVYGYTFGSGTRLTVV.

The chain combines TRBV27 with TRBJ2-1; 7 positions agree with TRBD2. This CDR3 is 14 amino acids long. The trim removed 2 bases at V and 4 bases at J, leaving 2 bases unmatched. Germline V lookup: CDR1 MNHEY, CDR2 SMNVEV (reference sequence). CDR3 sequence: CASSLLADYNEQFF. The CDR3 DNA follows: TGTGCCAGCAGTTTACTAGCGGATTACAATGAGCAGTTCTTC.

The chain links TRBV5-1 to TRBJ1-2, with D perhaps TRBD1 (5 bases). Trimming took off 0 bases at V and 6 bases at J, with 9 bases between the two ends. CDR3 length equals 13 residues. The germline gives CDR1 SGHRS, CDR2 YFSETQ. The CDR3 DNA reads as TGCGCCAGCAGCTTGGAGGGGCCTGATGGCTACACCTTC. Amino acid sequence: CASSLEGPDGYTF.

The chain is built from TRBV7-9 and TRBJ2-3; 9 bases map to TRBD2. The CDR3 is 15 amino acids. V shed 6 bases, J shed 4 bases, and the junction held 8 bases outside the gene matches. Germline CDR1 and CDR2: SEHNR and FQNEAQ (reference sequence). This CDR3 reads CASSFEGGRADTQYF. The CDR3 DNA is TGTGCCAGCAGTTTCGAGGGCGGGAGGGCAGATACGCAGTATTTT. The full variable domain, with the rest looked up from reference TRBV7-9 and TRBJ2-3, is DTGVSQNPRHKITKRGQNVTFRCDPISEHNRLYWYRQTLGQGPEFLTYFQNEAQLEKSRLLSDRFSAERPKGSFSTLEIQRTEQGDSAMYLCASSFEGGRADTQYFGPGTRLTVL.

The V gene is TRBV4-1, the J gene TRBJ2-2, with 9 bases aligning to TRBD2. The CDR3 extends over 18 amino acids. Germline CDR1 is MGHRA and CDR2 is YSYEKL. Losses at the gene ends were 0 bases for V and 6 bases for J; bases not matched to a gene: 11. The CDR3 region has the DNA TGCGCCAGCAGCCAAGATATGATAGCGGGAGAGAATGCCGGGGAGCTGTTTTTT. This gives the protein CASSQDMIAGENAGELFF.

V and J are TRBV7-2 and TRBJ2-5; TRBD2 matches at 10 bases. The germline V gene has CDR1 SGHTA and CDR2 FQGNSA. CDR3 length: 14 amino acids. Trimming removed 5 bases from V and 4 bases from J; junction bases left unmatched: 4. The chain's CDR3 is CASSEGLARETQYF. The DNA of the CDR3 is TGTGCCAGCAGCGAGGGACTAGCGAGAGAGACCCAGTACTTC. The entire variable domain, with the rest obtained from reference TRBV7-2 and TRBJ2-5, is as follows: GAGVSQSPSNKVTEKGKDVELRCDPISGHTALYWYRQSLGQGLEFLIYFQGNSAPDKSGLPSDRFSAERTGGSVSTLTIQRTQQEDSAVYLCASSEGLARETQYFGPGTRLLVL.

The table lists this clone with a few counts. The chain is built from TRBV28 and TRBJ2-7; a weak D match, TRBD1 (6 bases). V lost 4 bases and J 4 bases, leaving 17 bases between the germline ends. CDR3 size: 15 residues. Germline V lookup: CDR1 MDHEN, CDR2 SYDVKM. The CDR3 DNA is TGTGCCAGCAGTTCCACAGGGTTAGGATTATACGAGCAGTACTTC. The encoded protein is CASSSTGLGLYEQYF.

In its sample, this clone was seen once. J is TRBJ2-5 and V is TRBV25-1, with D maybe TRBD1 (9 bases). CDR3 size: 18 residues. Germline V gene lookup returns CDR1 MGHDK and CDR2 SYGVNS. V lost 5 bases to trimming and J lost 2 bases, with 24 bases between them. The DNA of the CDR3 is TGTGCCAGCAGTCCTCTCGGGGGGGACAGGGACCGTCAAGAGACCCAGTACTTC. It yields the protein CASSPLGGDRDRQETQYF.

The chain links TRBV30 to TRBJ2-5; 7 bases match TRBD2. After removal of 8 bases from V and 5 bases from J, the junction contained 17 bases not matched to a gene. CDR1 is GTSNPN and CDR2 is SVGIG in the germline V gene (reference sequence). This CDR3 has 15 residues. The CDR3 is CALKGGRPSRETQYF. The CDR3 DNA reads as TGTGCCCTAAAGGGAGGGAGGCCGTCTAGGGAGACCCAGTACTTC.

The chain recombines TRBV7-9 with TRBJ2-1, with TRBD1 matching 8 bases. Trimming removed 5 bases from V and 7 bases from J; junction bases left unmatched: 13. CDR1 SEHNR and CDR2 FQNEAQ come from the germline V gene (reference sequence). This CDR3 is 16 amino acids long. The CDR3 coding sequence is TGTGCCAGCAGCCCCGGACAGGGTATGGTTCGAAATGAGCAGTTCTTC. As protein: CASSPGQGMVRNEQFF.

The chain joins TRBV10-3 to TRBJ2-1; 12 bases align to TRBD1. V was clipped by 2 bases and J by 11 bases; unmatched bases: 4. This CDR3 region has 14 residues. The germline V gene encodes CDR1 ENHRY and CDR2 SYGVKD. CDR3 region: CAISEGTGGAKQFF. The CDR3 DNA follows: TGTGCCATCAGTGAGGGGACAGGGGGCGCGAAGCAGTTCTTC.

Only a few counts were recorded for this clone. The chain is built from TRBV27 and TRBJ1-5; tentative D call: TRBD1 (6 bases). Per germline, CDR1 MNHEY and CDR2 SMNVEV (reference sequence). With 6 bases removed from V and 7 bases from J, the gap between germline ends came to 13 bases. This CDR3 has 13 amino acids. CDR3 sequence reads: CASSPTGSQPQHF. The DNA for the CDR3 is TGTGCCAGCAGCCCCACAGGGTCCCAGCCCCAGCATTTT.